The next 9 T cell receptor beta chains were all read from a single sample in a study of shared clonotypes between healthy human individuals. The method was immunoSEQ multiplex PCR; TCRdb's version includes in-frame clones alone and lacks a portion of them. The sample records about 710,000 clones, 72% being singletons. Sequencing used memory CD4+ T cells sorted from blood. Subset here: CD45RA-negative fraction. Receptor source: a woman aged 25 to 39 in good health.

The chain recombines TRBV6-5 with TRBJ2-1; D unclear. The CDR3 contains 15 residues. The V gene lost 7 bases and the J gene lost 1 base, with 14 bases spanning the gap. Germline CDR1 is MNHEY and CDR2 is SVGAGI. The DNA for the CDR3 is TGTGCCAGCACCCCCGGGTCACCTTCCTACAATGAGCAGTTCTTC. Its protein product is CASTPGSPSYNEQFF.

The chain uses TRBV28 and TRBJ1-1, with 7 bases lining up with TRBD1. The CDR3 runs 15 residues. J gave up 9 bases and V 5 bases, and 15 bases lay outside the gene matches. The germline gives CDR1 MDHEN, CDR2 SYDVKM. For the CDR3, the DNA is TGTGCCAGCAGTCGCCGACAGGGATCGTCGAGAAAAGCTTTCTTT. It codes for CASSRRQGSSRKAFF. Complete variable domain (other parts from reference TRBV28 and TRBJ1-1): DVKVTQSSRYLVKRTGEKVFLECVQDMDHENMFWYRQDPGLGLRLIYFSYDVKMKEKGDIPEGYSVSREKKERFSLILESASTNQTSMYLCASSRRQGSSRKAFFGQGTRLTVV.

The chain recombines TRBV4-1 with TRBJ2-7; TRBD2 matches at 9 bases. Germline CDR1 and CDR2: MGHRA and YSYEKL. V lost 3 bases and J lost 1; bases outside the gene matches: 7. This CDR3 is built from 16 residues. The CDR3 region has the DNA TGCGCCAGCAGCCAGCTAGCGGGACCGACTTCCTACGAGCAGTACTTC. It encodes CASSQLAGPTSYEQYF.

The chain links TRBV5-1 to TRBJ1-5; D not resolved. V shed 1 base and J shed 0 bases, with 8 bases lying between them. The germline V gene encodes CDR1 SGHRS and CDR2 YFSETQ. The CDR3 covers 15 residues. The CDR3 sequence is CASSLSSSSNQPQHF. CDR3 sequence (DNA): TGCGCCAGCAGCTTGTCCAGCAGTAGCAATCAGCCCCAGCATTTT.

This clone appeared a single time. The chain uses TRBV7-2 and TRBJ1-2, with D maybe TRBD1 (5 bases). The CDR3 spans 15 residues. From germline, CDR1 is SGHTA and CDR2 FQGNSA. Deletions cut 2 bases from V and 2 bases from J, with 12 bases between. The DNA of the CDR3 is TGTGCCAGCAGCTTATCTGAGGGGCAGAACTATGGCTACACCTTC. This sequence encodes CASSLSEGQNYGYTF.

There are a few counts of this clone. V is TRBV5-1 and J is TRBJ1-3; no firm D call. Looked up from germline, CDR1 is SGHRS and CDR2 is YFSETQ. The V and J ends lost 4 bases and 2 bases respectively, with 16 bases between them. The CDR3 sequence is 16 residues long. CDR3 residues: CASSPLQENPGNTIYF. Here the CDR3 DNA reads TGCGCCAGCAGCCCCCTGCAGGAGAACCCTGGAAACACCATATATTTT.

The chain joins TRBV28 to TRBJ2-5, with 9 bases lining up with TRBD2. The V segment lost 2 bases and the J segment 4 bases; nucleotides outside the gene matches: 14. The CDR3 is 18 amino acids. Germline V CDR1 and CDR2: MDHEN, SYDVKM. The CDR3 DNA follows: TGTGCCAGCAGTTTAACCTCCAGTGGGACTAGCTTCGCAGAGACCCAGTACTTC. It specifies CASSLTSSGTSFAETQYF.

This chain's CDR3 is CASSLFGARELYEQFF. Written as DNA, the CDR3 is TGTGCCAGCAGTTTATTTGGGGCGCGGGAGTTATATGAGCAGTTCTTC. The rearrangement links TRBV28 to TRBJ2-1; 7 nucleotides agree with TRBD2. The junction had 11 bases not matched to a gene; V was cut back by 1 base and J by 8 bases. This CDR3 contains 16 residues. Germline lookup yields CDR1 MDHEN and CDR2 SYDVKM.

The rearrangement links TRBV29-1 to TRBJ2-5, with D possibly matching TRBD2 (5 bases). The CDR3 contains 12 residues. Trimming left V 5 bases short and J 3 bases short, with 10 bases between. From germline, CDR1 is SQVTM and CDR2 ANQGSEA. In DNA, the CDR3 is TGCAGCGTTCGTACGGGGAAAGAGACCCAGTACTTC. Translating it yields CSVRTGKETQYF.